This TCR beta chain is drawn from a study of T cells in Graves' hyperthyroidism and ophthalmopathy. Study in general: Peripheral blood collection took place at initial diagnosis, before any treatment.

It was RNA transcripts that yielded the amplified TCR beta CDR3 regions. In the first-round RT-PCR of the TCR CDR3, the HTBI primer set was used. From the multiplex PCR reads, TCRdb called clonotypes with MiXCR, one entry per CDR3 protein. The data show roughly 840,000 distinct CDR3 sequences, 35% to 40% seen once. Exclusions: uncontrolled infection, other autoimmune disease, pregnancy, lactation. Germline V gene sequence: CDR1 SGHRS, CDR2 YFSETQ. The CDR3 totals 15 residues. V was shortened by 1 base and J by 5 bases, with 15 bases between the two germline ends. The TCR sequence derives from a man aged 18 to 29 with Graves' hyperthyroidism. The rearrangement links TRBV5-1 to TRBJ1-1, with D maybe TRBD1 (6 bases). The material sequenced was blood. In nucleotides, the CDR3 is TGCGCCAGCAGCTTGATGGGAGGCAGGGGTACTGAAGCTTTCTTT. This gives the protein CASSLMGGRGTEAFF.